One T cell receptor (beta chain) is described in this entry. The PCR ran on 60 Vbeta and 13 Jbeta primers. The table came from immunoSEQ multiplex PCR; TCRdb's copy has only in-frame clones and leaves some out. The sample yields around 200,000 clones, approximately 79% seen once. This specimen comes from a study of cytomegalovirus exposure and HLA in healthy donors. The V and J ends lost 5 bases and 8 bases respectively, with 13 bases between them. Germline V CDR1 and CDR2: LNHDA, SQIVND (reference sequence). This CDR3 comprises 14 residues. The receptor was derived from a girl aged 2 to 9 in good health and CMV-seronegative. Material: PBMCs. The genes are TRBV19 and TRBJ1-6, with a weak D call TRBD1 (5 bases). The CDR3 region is CASSPGRGDSPLHF. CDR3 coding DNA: TGTGCCAGTAGTCCCGGTCGGGGGGATTCACCCCTCCACTTT.